This entry lists 31 T cell receptor beta chains sequenced from one sample in a study of cytomegalovirus exposure and HLA in healthy donors. The study ran its PCR with 60 Vbeta and 13 Jbeta primers. Assay: immunoSEQ multiplex PCR; the TCRdb copy retains only in-frame clones and omits some. The sample holds about 210,000 clones. Sequencing was done on a sample of PBMCs. Source of these receptors: a woman aged 25 to 39 in good health and CMV-seropositive.

The chain carries TRBV5-1 and TRBJ2-3; no reliable D call. Germline CDR1 and CDR2: SGHRS and YFSETQ. Trimming left V 0 bases short and J 1 base short, with 9 bases between. This CDR3 region has 15 residues. CDR3 amino acids: CASSLVPRGTDTQYF. CDR3 bases: TGCGCCAGCAGCTTGGTTCCACGAGGCACAGATACGCAGTATTTT. Supplemented by reference TRBV5-1 and TRBJ2-3, the full variable domain reads KAGVTQTPRYLIKTRGQQVTLSCSPISGHRSVSWYQQTPGQGLQFLFEYFSETQRNKGNFPGRFSGRQFSNSRSEMNVSTLELGDSALYLCASSLVPRGTDTQYFGPGTRLTVL.

The chain uses TRBV7-2 and TRBJ1-1; a weak D match, TRBD1 (5 bases). V dropped 3 bases and J dropped 1 base, with 9 bases sitting between them. Germline V CDR1 and CDR2: SGHTA, FQGNSA. CDR3 size: 14 residues. The CDR3 reads CASSFNGQNTEAFF. CDR3 coding DNA: TGTGCCAGCAGCTTTAACGGACAGAACACTGAAGCTTTCTTT.

The chain couples TRBV27 to TRBJ2-2; 8 bases agree with TRBD2. The CDR3 length is 17 residues. V was pared by 5 bases and J by 4 bases, with 12 bases of the junction left unmatched. CDR1 is MNHEY and CDR2 is SMNVEV in the germline V gene (reference sequence). CDR3 sequence (DNA): TGTGCCAGCAGTCCCATCCCAGCGGGACTAGTCACCGGGGAGCTGTTTTTT. Protein sequence: CASSPIPAGLVTGELFF.

The rearrangement uses TRBV2 and TRBJ1-6, with TRBD1 as a possible D gene (6 bases). V was trimmed by 8 bases and J by 9 bases, leaving 17 bases between them. The CDR3 contains 14 residues. CDR1 and CDR2 (germline): SNHLY, FYNNEI. The CDR3 DNA sequence: TGTGCCAGCCTAAACAGGGTACCAGCTTCACCCCTCCACTTT. Protein product: CASLNRVPASPLHF.

The genes are TRBV6-5 and TRBJ2-1; D not resolved. Germline V CDR1 and CDR2: MNHEY, SVGAGI. The CDR3 is 13 residues long. Trimming pared 5 bases from V and 0 bases from J, leaving 5 bases between. The CDR3 nucleotides are TGTGCCAGCAGTCCCAACTCCTACAATGAGCAGTTCTTC. Residues: CASSPNSYNEQFF.

The rearrangement joins TRBV7-2 to TRBJ1-5; weak D call: TRBD1 (6 bases). In germline, CDR1 is SGHTA, CDR2 FQGNSA. There are 15 residues in the CDR3. Trimming took off 1 base at V and 3 bases at J, with 10 bases between the two ends. CDR3 sequence: CASSLEYRVNQPQHF. The DNA of the CDR3 is TGTGCCAGCAGCTTAGAGTACAGGGTCAATCAGCCCCAGCATTTT.

The chain recombines TRBV6-1 with TRBJ2-5, with D possibly being TRBD1 (5 bases). V was clipped by 5 bases and J by 5 bases, with 12 bases between them. CDR3 length equals 13 residues. Germline loops: CDR1 MNHNS, CDR2 SASEGT. This CDR3 is CASSRQYRETQYF. The CDR3, as DNA: TGTGCCAGCAGTCGACAGTATCGGGAGACCCAGTACTTC.

The chain couples TRBV10-3 to TRBJ2-7, with TRBD1 matching over 9 bases. J lost 7 bases, V lost 4 bases, and 17 bases had no gene match. The CDR3 is 17 amino acids. Looked up from germline, CDR1 is ENHRY and CDR2 is SYGVKD. The CDR3, as DNA: TGTGCCATCAGTGGTTTTAGAAGGGACAGGGAAACAGGTGAGCAGTACTTC. This encodes CAISGFRRDRETGEQYF.

The chain uses TRBV27 and TRBJ1-1; 11 nucleotides align to TRBD1. The ends lost 8 bases at V and 6 bases at J; junction bases unmatched: 5. Germline CDR1 is MNHEY and CDR2 is SMNVEV (reference sequence). The CDR3 length is 13 residues. Written as DNA, the CDR3 is TGTGCCAGCGTGGGACAGGGGGTTGCTGAAGCTTTCTTT. It is translated as CASVGQGVAEAFF.

The J gene is TRBJ1-6, the V gene TRBV5-1, with D tentatively TRBD1 (6 bases). Per germline, CDR1 SGHRS and CDR2 YFSETQ. V lost 2 bases and J 6 bases, leaving 9 bases between the germline ends. CDR3 length equals 14 residues. The CDR3 spells CASSLQGPNSPLHF. The CDR3 DNA follows: TGCGCCAGCAGCTTACAGGGCCCTAATTCACCCCTCCACTTT. Filled out from reference TRBV5-1 and TRBJ1-6, the complete variable domain reads KAGVTQTPRYLIKTRGQQVTLSCSPISGHRSVSWYQQTPGQGLQFLFEYFSETQRNKGNFPGRFSGRQFSNSRSEMNVSTLELGDSALYLCASSLQGPNSPLHFGNGTRLTVT.

The J gene is TRBJ2-1, the V gene TRBV19; the match to TRBD1 covers 8 bases. The V gene's germline CDR1 is LNHDA and CDR2 SQIVND (reference sequence). This CDR3 contains 11 residues. Trimming took 2 bases from V and 15 from J; bases not matched to a gene: 3. The CDR3 DNA reads TGTGCCAGTAGTATACCAGGGGGCCGGTTCTTC. Encoded protein: CASSIPGGRFF. The variable domain in full, completed from reference TRBV19 and TRBJ2-1, reads DGGITQSPKYLFRKEGQNVTLSCEQNLNHDAMYWYRQDPGQGLRLIYYSQIVNDFQKGDIAEGYSVSREKKESFPLTVTSAQKNPTAFYLCASSIPGGRFFGPGTRLTVL.

This chain connects TRBV10-1 to TRBJ1-1; 7 bases agree with TRBD1. Unmatched junction bases numbered 4, after V lost 8 bases and J lost 1 base. The V gene's germline CDR1 is WNHNN and CDR2 SYGVQD (reference sequence). The length of the CDR3 is 13 residues. The CDR3 DNA reads as TGCGCCAGCGCCGGACAGGAGAACACTGAAGCTTTCTTT. The encoded protein is CASAGQENTEAFF.

The chain has TRBV18 and TRBJ2-3; 9 bases fit TRBD2. The CDR3 runs to 14 residues. Trimming at V came to 4 bases and at J to 2 bases, leaving 1 base not matched to a gene. From germline, CDR1 is KGHSH and CDR2 LQKENI. The CDR3 nucleotides read TGTGCCAGCTCACGCGGGAGGGCCACAGATACGCAGTATTTT. Translating gives CASSRGRATDTQYF.

The chain couples TRBV7-9 to TRBJ1-5, with 9 bases that match TRBD1. Germline V lookup: CDR1 SEHNR, CDR2 FQNEAQ (reference sequence). The CDR3 covers 15 residues. The junction had 8 bases not matched to a gene; V was cut back by 5 bases and J by 6 bases. As DNA, the CDR3 is TGTGCCAGCAGCACAGACGGGACAGGGCTTCAGCCCCAGCATTTT. It codes for CASSTDGTGLQPQHF.

This chain links TRBV18 with TRBJ2-7; TRBD1 matches 8 bases. Germline CDR1 KGHSH, CDR2 LQKENI. The trim removed 6 bases at V and 4 bases at J, leaving 8 bases unmatched. This CDR3 spans 14 amino acids. The CDR3 DNA sequence: TGTGCCAGCTCTCAACAGGGGGTTGAGTACGAGCAGTACTTC. It codes for CASSQQGVEYEQYF. Drawing the rest from reference TRBV18 and TRBJ2-7, the complete variable domain is NAGVMQNPRHLVRRRGQEARLRCSPMKGHSHVYWYRQLPEEGLKFMVYLQKENIIDESGMPKERFSAEFPKEGPSILRIQQVVRGDSAAYFCASSQQGVEYEQYFGPGTRLTVT.

V is TRBV7-9 and J is TRBJ1-6, with 12 bases aligning to TRBD1. The CDR3 contains 15 residues. Looked up from germline, CDR1 is SEHNR and CDR2 is FQNEAQ (reference sequence). The trim removed 1 base at V and 10 bases at J, leaving 2 bases unmatched. As DNA, the CDR3 is TGTGCCAGCAGCTTAGGGGACAGGGGGCCCTCACCCCTCCACTTT. This translates into CASSLGDRGPSPLHF.

The CDR3 DNA follows: TGTGCCAGCAGTTTGGTAGGGAGCGGGGAGCTGTTTTTT. Translating it yields CASSLVGSGELFF. The chain employs TRBV28 and TRBJ2-2, with D perhaps matching TRBD2 (5 bases). The CDR3 extends over 13 amino acids. CDR1 MDHEN and CDR2 SYDVKM come from the germline V gene. V shed 3 bases and J shed 7 bases, with 9 bases lying between them. The variable domain in full, with the rest retrieved from reference TRBV28 and TRBJ2-2, is DVKVTQSSRYLVKRTGEKVFLECVQDMDHENMFWYRQDPGLGLRLIYFSYDVKMKEKGDIPEGYSVSREKKERFSLILESASTNQTSMYLCASSLVGSGELFFGEGSRLTVL.

The J gene is TRBJ1-5, the V gene TRBV27; the D is unclear. Trimming took 5 bases from V and 4 from J, leaving 12 bases between them. Germline values: CDR1 MNHEY, CDR2 SMNVEV (reference sequence). This CDR3 has 14 amino acids. This CDR3 is CASSTRRGNQPQHF. CDR3 nucleotides: TGTGCCAGCAGTACCCGACGGGGAAATCAGCCCCAGCATTTT.

V and J are TRBV30 and TRBJ1-1, with a possible D match to TRBD1 (6 bases). The V and J ends lost 6 bases and 1 base respectively, with 9 bases between them. This CDR3 is built from 12 residues. Per germline, CDR1 GTSNPN and CDR2 SVGIG (reference sequence). The CDR3 loop is CACPGQNTEAFF. In DNA form, the CDR3 reads TGTGCCTGTCCGGGACAGAACACTGAAGCTTTCTTT.

V usage is TRBV6-1 and J usage is TRBJ2-2, with 8 nucleotides matching TRBD2. Germline V lookup: CDR1 MNHNS, CDR2 SASEGT. This CDR3 region has 15 residues. Trimming took 2 bases from V and 4 from J; bases not matched to a gene: 3. DNA for the CDR3: TGTGCCAGCAGTGAACCGCTAGCGGGCACCGGGGAGCTGTTTTTT. As protein: CASSEPLAGTGELFF.

The chain combines TRBV9 with TRBJ1-1, with TRBD1 matching 8 bases. Germline loops: CDR1 SGDLS, CDR2 YYNGEE. The CDR3 sequence is 14 residues long. V was pared by 4 bases and J by 4 bases, with 6 bases of the junction left unmatched. The CDR3 here is CASSPGGAGTEAFF. CDR3 DNA: TGTGCCAGCAGCCCAGGGGGCGCGGGCACTGAAGCTTTCTTT.

The chain joins TRBV4-1 to TRBJ2-7; D is possibly TRBD1 (6 bases). V lost 4 bases and J 6 bases, leaving 22 bases between the germline ends. This CDR3 has 16 residues. The germline V gene encodes CDR1 MGHRA and CDR2 YSYEKL. The CDR3 protein is CASSRIPLQGVSEQYF. The CDR3 DNA reads as TGCGCCAGCAGCCGCATCCCACTACAGGGAGTGAGCGAGCAGTACTTC.

V usage is TRBV10-3 and J usage is TRBJ2-1; maybe TRBD2 (5 bases). This CDR3 comprises 12 residues. The V and J ends lost 8 bases and 9 bases respectively, with 14 bases between them. Germline values: CDR1 ENHRY, CDR2 SYGVKD. CDR3 in amino acids: CAIERFAGEQFF. DNA for the CDR3: TGTGCCATCGAGCGGTTCGCAGGTGAGCAGTTCTTC.

This chain uses TRBV6-5 with TRBJ1-3, with unresolved D. The CDR3 covers 15 residues. Germline assignment: CDR1 MNHEY and CDR2 SVGAGI. V lost 0 bases and J lost 4, with 10 bases in between. The CDR3 region is CASSYSMSAGNTIYF. The CDR3 DNA is TGTGCCAGCAGTTACTCGATGTCCGCGGGAAACACCATATATTTT.

The chain has TRBV28 and TRBJ1-2; 7 positions agree with TRBD1. V shed 8 bases, J shed 2 bases, and the junction held 2 bases outside the gene matches. Germline CDR1 and CDR2: MDHEN and SYDVKM. There are 12 residues in the CDR3. CDR3 residues: CASSGGNYGYTF. CDR3 DNA sequence: TGTGCCAGCTCAGGGGGGAACTATGGCTACACCTTC.

The gene calls are TRBV9 and TRBJ2-7, with 8 bases fitting TRBD2. This CDR3 has 15 residues. Germline loops: CDR1 SGDLS, CDR2 YYNGEE. V gave up 1 base and J gave up 4 bases; unmatched junction bases: 7. The CDR3 spells CASSVRSGILYEQYF. The CDR3 DNA reads TGTGCCAGCAGCGTACGTAGCGGGATTCTTTACGAGCAGTACTTC. The variable domain in full, with the rest retrieved from reference TRBV9 and TRBJ2-7, is DSGVTQTPKHLITATGQRVTLRCSPRSGDLSVYWYQQSLDQGLQFLIQYYNGEERAKGNILERFSAQQFPDLHSELNLSSLELGDSALYFCASSVRSGILYEQYFGPGTRLTVT.

The chain recombines TRBV25-1 with TRBJ2-3; weak D call: TRBD2 (6 bases). Trimming removed 8 bases at V and 3 bases at J, with 18 bases between. Germline assignment: CDR1 MGHDK and CDR2 SYGVNS. The CDR3 extends over 15 amino acids. CDR3 protein: CASGAVGSGTDTQYF. In DNA form, the CDR3 reads TGTGCCAGCGGTGCCGTCGGGAGTGGAACAGATACGCAGTATTTT.

The chain has TRBV30 and TRBJ2-5, with TRBD1 matching 10 bases. The end of the DNA is better explained by TRBJ2-7, so the J call may be wrong. Per the germline V gene, CDR1 is GTSNPN and CDR2 is SVGIG (reference sequence). This CDR3 is 15 amino acids long. The CDR3 region is CAWSSGQGISYEQYF. The DNA of the CDR3 is TGTGCCTGGAGCTCGGGACAGGGGATCTCCTACGAGCAGTACTTC.

The gene calls are TRBV4-3 and TRBJ1-4; D perhaps matches TRBD1 (6 bases). Germline V gene data show CDR1 as LGHNA and CDR2 as YSLEER. V shed 4 bases and J shed 2 bases, with 23 bases lying between them. This CDR3 region has 19 residues. CDR3 DNA sequence: TGCGCCAGCAGCCCGAACAAAAACGGGGGGCCGACGACTAATGAAAAACTGTTTTTT. As protein: CASSPNKNGGPTTNEKLFF.

This chain links TRBV5-6 with TRBJ2-1, with 8 positions matching TRBD2. CDR1 and CDR2 (germline): SGHDT, YYEEEE. Germline trimming cut 2 bases from V and 3 bases from J; bases unmatched to any gene: 7. The CDR3 runs to 16 residues. CDR3 protein: CASSFVAGPDYNEQFF. The DNA of the CDR3 is TGTGCCAGCAGCTTTGTAGCGGGACCCGACTACAATGAGCAGTTCTTC.

The chain joins TRBV29-1 to TRBJ1-1; 7 bases line up with TRBD1. J gave up 0 bases and V 6 bases, and 4 bases lay outside the gene matches. There are 13 residues in the CDR3. Germline CDR1 SQVTM, CDR2 ANQGSEA. CDR3 bases: TGCAGCGTCCCGGGACAGTTGAACACTGAAGCTTTCTTT. This translates into CSVPGQLNTEAFF.